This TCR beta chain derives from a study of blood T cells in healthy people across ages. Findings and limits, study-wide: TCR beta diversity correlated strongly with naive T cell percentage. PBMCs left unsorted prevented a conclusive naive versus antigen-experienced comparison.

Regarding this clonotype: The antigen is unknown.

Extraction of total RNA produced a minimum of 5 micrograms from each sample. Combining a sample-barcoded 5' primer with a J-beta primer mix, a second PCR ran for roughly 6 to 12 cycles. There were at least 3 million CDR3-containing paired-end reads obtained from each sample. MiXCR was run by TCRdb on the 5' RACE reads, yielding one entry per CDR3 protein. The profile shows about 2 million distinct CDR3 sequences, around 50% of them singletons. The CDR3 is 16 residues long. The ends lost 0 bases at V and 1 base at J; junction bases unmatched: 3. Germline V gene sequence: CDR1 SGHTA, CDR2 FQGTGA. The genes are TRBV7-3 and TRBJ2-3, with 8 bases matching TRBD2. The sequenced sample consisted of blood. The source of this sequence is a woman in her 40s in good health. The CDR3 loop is CASSLTTGGRTDTQYF. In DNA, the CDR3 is TGTGCCAGCAGCTTAACAACGGGGGGGCGCACAGATACGCAGTATTTT.